The rows below give T cell receptor beta chains drawn from one sample of a study of blood T cell repertoires in COVID-19. Generated by immunoSEQ multiplex PCR, the TCRdb table keeps only in-frame clones and is missing some. The sample consists of a few hundred thousand clones, around four fifths of them appearing once. Sequencing was performed on peripheral blood. Receptors originate from a man aged 55-75 years with acute or convalescent COVID-19. Both conserved end residues are part of each CDR3. A D gene is named only where the DNA matches it firmly. Size values are once, few and many counts, or a class for expanded clones, and some rows have none.

.	17	TRBD1	TRBV23-1	TRBJ1-1	TGCGCCAGCAGTCAACTACCCGGGACAGGGGGCGGAACTGAAGCTTTCTTT	CASSQLPGTGGGTEAFF
.	12	.	TRBV19	TRBJ1-2	TGTGCCAGTAGCAACTCGCGGAGCGGCTACACCTTC	CASSNSRSGYTF
.	16	TRBD1	TRBV9	TRBJ2-6	TGTGCCAGCAGCTTGACAGGGGCTTCTGGGGCCAACGTCCTGACTTTC	CASSLTGASGANVLTF
.	17	.	TRBV7-2	TRBJ2-5	TGTGCCAGCAGCTTAACCTATTACCGGGCCCCAGGGGAGACCCAGTACTTC	CASSLTYYRAPGETQYF
.	20	TRBD2	TRBV7-3	TRBJ2-2	TGTGCCAGCAGCTTCCCAGCCGCTAGCGGGGGGGCCGGCGTCACCGGGGAGCTGTTTTTT	CASSFPAASGGAGVTGELFF
few	15	TRBD2	TRBV7-2	TRBJ2-2	TGTGCCAGCAGCTTAGCAGCGGGACCCCTCAGGGAGCTGTTTTTT	CASSLAAGPLRELFF
.	13	.	TRBV29-1	TRBJ2-3	TGCAGCGTTGAAACGACCGGGTCAGATACGCAGTATTTT	CSVETTGSDTQYF
.	15	TRBD1	TRBV10-2	TRBJ2-4	TGCGCCAGCAGTGGGGACAGACTAGCCAAAAACATTCAGTACTTC	CASSGDRLAKNIQYF
.	15	TRBD1	TRBV7-9	TRBJ1-2	TGTGCCAGCAGCTCTACAGGGGGCTCAGACTATGGCTACACCTTC	CASSSTGGSDYGYTF
.	13	TRBD1	TRBV29-1	TRBJ1-1	TGCAGCGTACTGGACAGGGAGAACACTGAAGCTTTCTTT	CSVLDRENTEAFF
once	12	.	TRBV2	TRBJ1-2	TGTGCCAGCAGTTCACAGGTCGATGGCTACACCTTC	CASSSQVDGYTF
.	15	TRBD1	TRBV10-2	TRBJ2-7	TGCGCCAGCAGTGTGGGGACAGGGGGCTTCTACGAGCAGTACTTC	CASSVGTGGFYEQYF
.	12	.	TRBV2	TRBJ2-7	TGTGCCATCCAAGGGGTACGGAACGAGCAGTACTTC	CAIQGVRNEQYF
few	14	.	TRBV3-1/TRBV3-2	TRBJ1-1	TGTGCCAGCAGCCAAAAATCAGGTTTACGAGAAGCTTTCTTT	CASSQKSGLREAFF
.	15	TRBD1	TRBV13	TRBJ1-6	TGTGCCAGCCGCGCGATAGGGGGCCTTAGATCACCCCTCCACTTT	CASRAIGGLRSPLHF
few	16	TRBD2	TRBV30	TRBJ2-5	TGTGCCTGGAGTCGAGGACTAGCGGGGCTCCAAGAGACCCAGTACTTC	CAWSRGLAGLQETQYF
once	16	.	TRBV6-1	TRBJ2-5	TGTGCCAGCAGTGAGGGTTCTAGCGCCGGTTGGGAGACCCAGTACTTC	CASSEGSSAGWETQYF
.	12	.	TRBV10-3	TRBJ2-3	TGTGCCATCGCGGGGCGGGCAGATACGCAGTATTTT	CAIAGRADTQYF
.	14	.	TRBV10-2	TRBJ2-7	TGCGCCAGCAGTGAGTCGGCCAGGGGCTACGAGCAGTACTTC	CASSESARGYEQYF
few	17	TRBD2	TRBV4-1	TRBJ2-3	TGCGCCAGCAGCCAAGCAAGGGTCGTCGGGGGGATAGATACGCAGTATTTT	CASSQARVVGGIDTQYF
.	15	TRBD2	TRBV24-1	TRBJ2-2	TGTGCCACCATGAGCGGGGGGACCTACACCGGGGAGCTGTTTTTT	CATMSGGTYTGELFF
.	13	.	TRBV4-1	TRBJ2-5	TGCGCCAGCAGCCAAGGACAGCAAGAGACCCAGTACTTC	CASSQGQQETQYF
.	19	TRBD2	TRBV12-5	TRBJ2-1	TGTGCTAGTGGTTTGGCTACTAGCGGGAGAGTGAGAGGGTACAATGAGCAGTTCTTC	CASGLATSGRVRGYNEQFF
.	18	.	TRBV11-2	TRBJ2-6	TGTGCCAGCAGCCATCTCTTGGCAGGGAGGTCTGGGGCCAACGTCCTGACTTTC	CASSHLLAGRSGANVLTF
.	14	TRBD2	TRBV7-2	TRBJ2-7	TGTGCCACCAAGGCCGGGACTAGCGGCTACGAGCAGTACTTC	CATKAGTSGYEQYF
.	15	TRBD1	TRBV27	TRBJ1-5	TGTGCCAGCAGTTTAGGACAGGGGTTGGTTCAGCCCCAGCATTTT	CASSLGQGLVQPQHF
.	13	.	TRBV5-1	TRBJ1-2	TGCGCCAGCAGTCAGGGCGGGGACTATGGCTACACCTTC	CASSQGGDYGYTF
.	14	TRBD2	TRBV5-4	TRBJ2-1	TGTGCCAGCACGTTAGCGGGGTTATACAATGAGCAGTTCTTC	CASTLAGLYNEQFF
.	14	.	TRBV10-3	TRBJ1-1	TGTGCCATCAGGGGGGACTCAATGAACACTGAAGCTTTCTTT	CAIRGDSMNTEAFF